The clone carrying this T cell receptor beta chain appeared a single time. The data derive from a study of blood T cell repertoires in COVID-19. Turning to the study itself: Donors in the United States, Italy and Spain gave samples during acute or convalescent COVID-19. From T cells, B-cell-depleted T cells, or PBMCs came the material, which was cDNA or gDNA.

In the original workflow: Quantification of nucleated cells was approximated via reference gene primer amplification. The protocol was immunoSEQ multiplex PCR, while the TCRdb copy is restricted to in-frame clones and leaves out a portion. The V and J calls and clone size come from that table; D and trimming were worked out from the DNA. The sample records about 220,000 clones, 80% to 85% being singletons. This CDR3 has 13 residues. V dropped 5 bases and J dropped 8 bases, with 12 bases sitting between them. Germline lookup yields CDR1 SGHAT and CDR2 FQNNGV. The chain joins TRBV11-2 to TRBJ1-4; D is unresolved. Sequencing was performed on peripheral blood. This clonotype originated in a woman aged 25 to 45 who had recovered from COVID-19. CDR3 coding DNA: TGTGCCAGCAGCCCCCCGCGGAACGAAAAACTGTTTTTT. Protein product: CASSPPRNEKLFF.